This TCR beta chain was recorded in a study of T-cell reconstitution after alpha-beta-depleted transplantation in children. Unique molecular identifiers were used in preparing the TCRbeta library. TCRdb re-analysed the PCR reads in MiXCR, keeping a single row per CDR3 protein. The table lists some 3,900 distinct CDR3 sequences, about 8.2% of them singletons, with around 42% in the top ten. Germline assignment: CDR1 SEHNR and CDR2 FQNEAQ (reference sequence). The CDR3 length is 12 residues. Between the trimmed V and J ends, which lost 5 bases and 3 bases, there was a span of 6 bases. Of note for this clonotype: Its antigen remains unknown.

Broader study findings: Newly generated T cells supplied most T-cell counts and diversity one year post-transplant. Several patients had high TCRbeta diversity at day 60; it came from surviving recipient T cells and thymic progenitors. At around two months after transplant, the alpha-beta T cells were reportedly derived from several hundred expanded clones that came from non-depleted graft cells.

The TCR sequence derives from a male patient aged 2 to 10 who had a stem cell transplant for acute lymphoblastic leukemia, so the T cells may come from the graft donor. This sample comprised PBMCs, mostly from graft donor cells, obtained 180 days after TCRalphabeta/CD19-depleted stem cell transplant. The chain couples TRBV7-9 to TRBJ2-3; D gene unclear. CDR3: CASSRGTDTQYF. For the CDR3, the DNA is TGTGCCAGCAGCCGAGGTACAGATACGCAGTATTTT.